One sample yielded the 21 T cell receptor beta chains listed below, sequenced in a study of shared clonotypes between healthy human individuals. Naive-designated CD8 cells lacked CD45RO, were positively enriched for CCR7, and omitted terminally differentiated effector memory CD45RA+ cells. The assay was immunoSEQ multiplex PCR, and TCRdb's table has in-frame clones only and misses some. The sample has some 2.1 million clones, just over 90% seen once; the top ten hold less than 2%. The sequenced sample consisted of naive CD8+ T cells from PBMCs. Receptors were obtained from a man aged 18-30 years in good health. Some clones in this sample may be carry-over from other donors' samples.

The chain has TRBV19 and TRBJ2-1; D ambiguous. Per germline, CDR1 LNHDA and CDR2 SQIVND (reference sequence). CDR3 length: 12 amino acids. The ends were cut back, 5 bases at V and 5 bases at J, with 7 bases in the middle. CDR3 nucleotide sequence: TGTGCCAGTAGTGTGATCAACAATGAGCAGTTCTTC. It is translated as CASSVINNEQFF.

Note on this clone: A much larger clone lies a single base off, so this may be a read error. The genes are TRBV5-1 and TRBJ2-1, with D unclear. Germline V CDR1 and CDR2: SGHRS, YFSETQ. This CDR3 spans 12 amino acids. Trimming stripped 0 bases from V and 5 bases from J, with 3 bases between. The CDR3 DNA follows: TGCGCCAGCAGCTTGGGGGACAATGAGCAGTTCTTC. The encoded protein is CASSLGDNEQFF.

The chain combines TRBV13 with TRBJ1-1; 7 bases line up with TRBD1. In germline, CDR1 is PRHDT, CDR2 FYEKMQ (reference sequence). This CDR3 region has 15 residues. Trimming cost V 3 bases and J 3 bases; bases outside gene matches: 7. The CDR3 DNA sequence: TGTGCCAGCAGCTTCACAGGGGCGTCGGACACTGAAGCTTTCTTT. This codes for CASSFTGASDTEAFF.

This clone has at least ten counts. V is TRBV18 and J is TRBJ2-7; a weak D match, TRBD1 (5 bases). This CDR3 has 16 residues. The germline gives CDR1 KGHSH, CDR2 LQKENI. Trimming left V 0 bases short and J 2 bases short, with 14 bases between. The CDR3 sequence: CASSPPGRVTPYEQYF. Written as DNA, the CDR3 is TGTGCCAGCTCACCACCAGGCAGGGTGACTCCCTACGAGCAGTACTTC. The full variable domain, completed using reference TRBV18 and TRBJ2-7, is NAGVMQNPRHLVRRRGQEARLRCSPMKGHSHVYWYRQLPEEGLKFMVYLQKENIIDESGMPKERFSAEFPKEGPSILRIQQVVRGDSAAYFCASSPPGRVTPYEQYFGPGTRLTVT.

The chain recombines TRBV25-1 with TRBJ2-7; 10 bases are shared with TRBD1. The CDR3 extends over 13 amino acids. Germline V gene data show CDR1 as MGHDK and CDR2 as SYGVNS. After removal of 4 bases from V and 5 bases from J, the junction contained 2 bases not matched to a gene. The CDR3, as DNA: TGTGCCAGCAGTGTGGGGACAGGGGACGAGCAGTACTTC. Translating gives CASSVGTGDEQYF.

CDR3 DNA: TGCGCCAGCAGCCAAGATTTTGGCAGACAGGCTTATAGGCGATTGGGGGAGCAGTACTTC. It translates to CASSQDFGRQAYRRLGEQYF. The V and J genes are TRBV4-1 and TRBJ2-7; tentatively, D is TRBD1 (6 bases). The CDR3 consists of 20 residues. CDR1 and CDR2 from the germline V gene are MGHRA and YSYEKL. The V and J ends lost 0 bases and 7 bases respectively, with 31 bases between them.

CDR3 amino acids: CSARSNYNEQFF. CDR3 DNA: TGCAGCGCCCGGTCCAACTACAATGAGCAGTTCTTC. V usage is TRBV29-1 and J usage is TRBJ2-1; D unresolved. Trimming pared 7 bases from V and 3 bases from J, leaving 10 bases between. CDR1 is SQVTM and CDR2 is ANQGSEA in the germline V gene. There are 12 residues in the CDR3.

This rearrangement joins TRBV2 to TRBJ2-7; D possibly uses TRBD1 or TRBD2 (5 bases each). V shed 2 bases and J shed 0 bases, with 11 bases lying between them. There are 15 residues in the CDR3. Germline assignment: CDR1 SNHLY and CDR2 FYNNEI. CDR3: CASSERGRSSYEQYF. For the CDR3, the DNA is TGTGCCAGCAGTGAACGGGGCAGGAGCTCCTACGAGCAGTACTTC. The variable domain in full, with the rest retrieved from reference TRBV2 and TRBJ2-7, is EPEVTQTPSHQVTQMGQEVILRCVPISNHLYFYWYRQILGQKVEFLVSFYNNEISEKSEIFDDQFSVERPDGSNFTLKIRSTKLEDSAMYFCASSERGRSSYEQYFGPGTRLTVT.

CDR3 nucleotides: TGTGCCAGCAGCCCCTCGGACACCTCCTACAATGAGCAGTTCTTC. It translates to CASSPSDTSYNEQFF. J is TRBJ2-1 and V is TRBV13; TRBD1 is a possible D gene (5 bases). V was clipped by 5 bases and J by 0 bases, with 11 bases between them. Germline V gene sequence: CDR1 PRHDT, CDR2 FYEKMQ (reference sequence). This CDR3 is 15 amino acids long.

Concerning this clone: The sample holds other DNA sequences that translate to the same CDR3. The chain links TRBV4-3 to TRBJ2-7; 9 bases agree with TRBD2. Germline V gene data show CDR1 as LGHNA and CDR2 as YSLEER. The V and J ends lost 1 base and 2 bases, in that order; junction bases with no gene match: 3. The CDR3 has 15 residues. CDR3 amino acids: CASSQGLAGTYEQYF. The CDR3 nucleotides are TGCGCCAGCAGCCAAGGGCTAGCGGGAACCTACGAGCAGTACTTC.

CDR3 in DNA: TGTGCCAGCAGCCAAGGGACAGTGTCCTACGAGCAGTACTTC. Its protein product is CASSQGTVSYEQYF. This chain uses TRBV13 with TRBJ2-7; 7 bases map to TRBD1. CDR1 is PRHDT, CDR2 FYEKMQ, per germline (reference sequence). The CDR3 length is 14 residues. The trim removed 5 bases at V and 1 base at J, leaving 5 bases unmatched.

The gene calls are TRBV11-2 and TRBJ1-4; 8 nucleotides agree with TRBD1. V shed 5 bases, J shed 3 bases, and the junction held 8 bases outside the gene matches. CDR3 length: 16 amino acids. Germline CDR1 SGHAT, CDR2 FQNNGV. The CDR3 sequence is CASSPVRGLANEKLFF. For the CDR3, the DNA is TGTGCCAGCAGCCCAGTCAGGGGGCTGGCTAATGAAAAACTGTTTTTT.

V gene TRBV27 combines with J gene TRBJ2-5; TRBD2 aligns across 10 bases. V shed 5 bases and J 1 base; nucleotides not matched to a gene: 10. CDR1 MNHEY and CDR2 SMNVEV come from the germline V gene (reference sequence). The CDR3 length is 17 residues. The CDR3 region has the DNA TGTGCCAGCAGTCTAACTAGCGGGACCAACTTCCAAGAGACCCAGTACTTC. This encodes CASSLTSGTNFQETQYF.

This rearrangement joins TRBV7-3 to TRBJ2-2, with D possibly being TRBD2 (5 bases). V was trimmed by 5 bases and J by 0 bases, leaving 13 bases between them. CDR3 length: 16 residues. Germline CDR1 SGHTA, CDR2 FQGTGA. CDR3 in DNA: TGTGCCAGCAGCACTCGAGGAGGACCGAACACCGGGGAGCTGTTTTTT. It yields the protein CASSTRGGPNTGELFF.

The V call is TRBV15, the J call TRBJ1-5; tentative D call: TRBD1 (5 bases). The CDR3 contains 16 residues. In germline, CDR1 is LNHNV, CDR2 YYDKDF (reference sequence). V was cut by 5 bases and J by 4 bases, with 18 bases left in between. The CDR3 protein is CATSGEWGFWNQPQHF. The CDR3 DNA is TGTGCCACCAGCGGCGAATGGGGGTTTTGGAATCAGCCCCAGCATTTT.

The rearrangement uses TRBV7-3 and TRBJ2-1; a possible D gene is TRBD1 (8 bases). V was shortened by 6 bases and J by 8 bases, with 23 bases between the two germline ends. The CDR3 consists of 16 residues. Germline CDR1 and CDR2: SGHTA and FQGTGA. This CDR3 is CASSPRTGRVADEQFF. The CDR3 DNA reads as TGTGCCAGCAGTCCTAGGACAGGGAGGGTCGCCGATGAGCAGTTCTTC.

This clone appeared once. The V gene is TRBV9, the J gene TRBJ2-1, with D perhaps matching TRBD1 or TRBD2 (5 bases each). The CDR3 runs 14 residues. Trimming pared 4 bases from V and 6 bases from J, leaving 14 bases between. Germline assignment: CDR1 SGDLS and CDR2 YYNGEE. The CDR3 DNA sequence: TGTGCCAGCAGCCCCCGGGACGGATTCAATGAGCAGTTCTTC. The encoded protein is CASSPRDGFNEQFF.

The V call is TRBV27, the J call TRBJ2-6, with D perhaps being TRBD1 or TRBD2 (6 bases each). Germline CDR1 and CDR2: MNHEY and SMNVEV (reference sequence). This CDR3 is built from 18 residues. The ends were cut back, 0 bases at V and 0 bases at J, with 12 bases in the middle. Written as DNA, the CDR3 is TGTGCCAGCAGTTTATCGGGGGGCCTCTTCTCTGGGGCCAACGTCCTGACTTTC. Its translation: CASSLSGGLFSGANVLTF.

Remarks on this clone: The sample contains more than one DNA sequence encoding this CDR3. The V and J genes are TRBV27 and TRBJ2-1; no reliable D call. From germline, CDR1 is MNHEY and CDR2 SMNVEV (reference sequence). The CDR3 covers 13 residues. The V end lost 2 bases, the J end lost 7 bases, and 9 bases lay between the germline ends. In DNA form, the CDR3 reads TGTGCCAGCAGTTTACTGGGGTCGAATGAGCAGTTCTTC. Translation: CASSLLGSNEQFF.

This chain uses TRBV29-1 with TRBJ2-5, with 11 bases matching TRBD2. This CDR3 is 15 amino acids long. The J segment lost 4 bases and the V segment lost 6 bases, leaving 10 bases of the junction unmatched. Germline V CDR1 and CDR2: SQVTM, ANQGSEA. CDR3 in amino acids: CSVELTSGKGETQYF. The CDR3 DNA follows: TGCAGCGTGGAGTTGACTAGCGGGAAGGGAGAGACCCAGTACTTC. The complete variable domain, with remaining parts taken from reference TRBV29-1 and TRBJ2-5, reads SAVISQKPSRDICQRGTSLTIQCQVDSQVTMMFWYRQQPGQSLTLIATANQGSEATYESGFVIDKFPISRPNLTFSTLTVSNMSPEDSSIYLCSVELTSGKGETQYFGPGTRLLVL.

This sequence joins TRBV11-2 and TRBJ1-3, with 7 bases that match TRBD1. The germline V gene has CDR1 SGHAT and CDR2 FQNNGV. V shed 4 bases and J 0 bases; nucleotides not matched to a gene: 3. This CDR3 comprises 15 residues. CDR3 in DNA: TGTGCCAGCAGCTGGTACAGGGGCTCTGGAAACACCATATATTTT. Translation: CASSWYRGSGNTIYF.